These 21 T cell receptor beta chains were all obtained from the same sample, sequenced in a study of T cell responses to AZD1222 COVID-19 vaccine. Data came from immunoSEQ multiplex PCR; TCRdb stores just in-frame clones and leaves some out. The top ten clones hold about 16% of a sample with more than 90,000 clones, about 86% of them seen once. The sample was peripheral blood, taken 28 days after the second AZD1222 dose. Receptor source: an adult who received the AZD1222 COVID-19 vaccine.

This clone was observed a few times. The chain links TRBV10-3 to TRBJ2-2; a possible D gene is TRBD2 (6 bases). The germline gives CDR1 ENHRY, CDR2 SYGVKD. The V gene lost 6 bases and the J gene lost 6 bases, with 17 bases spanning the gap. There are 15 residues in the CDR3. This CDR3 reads CAIRGERRGAGELFF. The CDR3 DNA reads TGTGCCATCAGGGGGGAGCGGAGGGGCGCCGGGGAGCTGTTTTTT.

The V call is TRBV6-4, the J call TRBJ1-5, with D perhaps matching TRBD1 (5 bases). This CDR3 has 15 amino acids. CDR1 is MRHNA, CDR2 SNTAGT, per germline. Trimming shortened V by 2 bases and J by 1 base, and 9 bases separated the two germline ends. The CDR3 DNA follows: TGTGCCAGCAGTGACAGGGGAGTCAGCAATCAGCCCCAGCATTTT. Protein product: CASSDRGVSNQPQHF.

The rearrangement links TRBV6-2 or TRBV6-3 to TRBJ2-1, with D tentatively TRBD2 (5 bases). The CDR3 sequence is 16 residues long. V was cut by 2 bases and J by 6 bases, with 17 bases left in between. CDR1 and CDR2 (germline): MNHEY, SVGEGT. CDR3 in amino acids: CASSYPAGAQLNEQFF. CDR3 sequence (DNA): TGTGCCAGCAGTTACCCCGCGGGCGCCCAACTCAATGAGCAGTTCTTC.

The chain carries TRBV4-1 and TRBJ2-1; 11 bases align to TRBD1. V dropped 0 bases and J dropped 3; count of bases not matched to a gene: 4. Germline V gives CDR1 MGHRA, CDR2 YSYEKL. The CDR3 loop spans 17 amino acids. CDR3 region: CASSQDLGTGGYNEQFF. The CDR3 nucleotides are TGCGCCAGCAGCCAAGATCTTGGGACAGGGGGCTACAATGAGCAGTTCTTC.

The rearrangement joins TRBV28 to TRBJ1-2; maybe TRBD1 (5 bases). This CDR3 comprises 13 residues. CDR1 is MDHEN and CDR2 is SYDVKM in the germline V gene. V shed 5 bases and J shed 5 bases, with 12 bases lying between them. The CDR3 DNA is TGTGCCAGCAGTCTTCCGTGGGGGTATGGCTACACCTTC. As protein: CASSLPWGYGYTF.

The CDR3 nucleotides are TGTGCCAGCAGTTTAAGCGGGAGTTTCGGCTACACCTTC. The encoded protein is CASSLSGSFGYTF. The chain combines TRBV28 with TRBJ1-2; D ambiguous. Looked up from germline, CDR1 is MDHEN and CDR2 is SYDVKM. The CDR3 extends over 13 amino acids. The V end was cut by 2 bases, the J end by 8 bases, with 12 bases between.

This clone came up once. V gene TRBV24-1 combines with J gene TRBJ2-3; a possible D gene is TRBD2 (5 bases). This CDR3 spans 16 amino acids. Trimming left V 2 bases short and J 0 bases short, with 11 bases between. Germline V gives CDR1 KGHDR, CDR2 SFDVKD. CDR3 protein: CATSDYPSRSTDTQYF. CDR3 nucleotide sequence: TGTGCCACCAGTGATTACCCTAGCAGAAGCACAGATACGCAGTATTTT.

The CDR3 coding sequence is TGCGCCAGCAGCCGGGACTCAGCCTACGAGCAGTACTTC. It yields the protein CASSRDSAYEQYF. V is TRBV4-1 and J is TRBJ2-7; D is perhaps TRBD2 (6 bases). The CDR3 consists of 13 residues. Germline V gene sequence: CDR1 MGHRA, CDR2 YSYEKL. V was pared by 4 bases and J by 2 bases, with 9 bases between.

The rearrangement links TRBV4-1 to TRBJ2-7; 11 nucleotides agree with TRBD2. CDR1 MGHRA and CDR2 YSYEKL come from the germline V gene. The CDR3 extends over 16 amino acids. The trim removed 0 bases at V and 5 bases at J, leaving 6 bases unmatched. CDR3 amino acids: CASSQDLAGGPHEQYF. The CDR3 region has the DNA TGCGCCAGCAGCCAAGACTTAGCGGGAGGGCCCCACGAGCAGTACTTC.

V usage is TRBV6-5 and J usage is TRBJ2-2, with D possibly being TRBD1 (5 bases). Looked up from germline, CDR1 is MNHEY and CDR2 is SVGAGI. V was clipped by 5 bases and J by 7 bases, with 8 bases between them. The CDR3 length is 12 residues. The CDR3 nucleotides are TGTGCCAGCAGTCTACAGGTCGGGGAGCTGTTTTTT. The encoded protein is CASSLQVGELFF.

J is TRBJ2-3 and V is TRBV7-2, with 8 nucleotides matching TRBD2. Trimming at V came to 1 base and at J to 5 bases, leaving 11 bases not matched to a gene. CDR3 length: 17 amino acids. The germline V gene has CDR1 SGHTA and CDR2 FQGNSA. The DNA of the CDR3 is TGTGCCAGCAGCTTAGGGTTCCGAGCGGGAGCTAAAGATACGCAGTATTTT. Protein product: CASSLGFRAGAKDTQYF.

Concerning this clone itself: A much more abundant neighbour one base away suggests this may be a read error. The CDR3: CASSGGNSPLHF. The CDR3 nucleotides read TGTGCCAGCAGCGGCGGGAATTCACCCCTCCACTTT. The genes are TRBV2 and TRBJ1-6; no clear D gene. The V end was cut by 6 bases, the J end by 7 bases, with 7 bases between. CDR3 length: 12 residues. The germline CDR1 and CDR2 sequences are SNHLY and FYNNEI.

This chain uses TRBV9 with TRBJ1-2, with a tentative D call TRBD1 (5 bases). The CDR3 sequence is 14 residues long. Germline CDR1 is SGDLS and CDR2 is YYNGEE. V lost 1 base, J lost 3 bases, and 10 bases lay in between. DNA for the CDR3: TGTGCCAGCAGCGTAAGGGGCGCGGACTATGGCTACACCTTC. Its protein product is CASSVRGADYGYTF.

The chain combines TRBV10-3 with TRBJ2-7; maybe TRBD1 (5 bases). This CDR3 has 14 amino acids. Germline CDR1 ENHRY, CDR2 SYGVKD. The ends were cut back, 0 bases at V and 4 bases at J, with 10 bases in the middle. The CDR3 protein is CAISESLQGYEQYF. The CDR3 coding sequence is TGTGCCATCAGTGAGTCGTTGCAGGGTTACGAGCAGTACTTC.

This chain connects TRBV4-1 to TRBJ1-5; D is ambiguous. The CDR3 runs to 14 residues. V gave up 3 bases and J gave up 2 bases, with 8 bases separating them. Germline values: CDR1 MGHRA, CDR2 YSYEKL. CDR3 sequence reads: CASSQGFGNQPQHF. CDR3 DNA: TGCGCCAGCAGCCAGGGGTTTGGCAATCAGCCCCAGCATTTT.

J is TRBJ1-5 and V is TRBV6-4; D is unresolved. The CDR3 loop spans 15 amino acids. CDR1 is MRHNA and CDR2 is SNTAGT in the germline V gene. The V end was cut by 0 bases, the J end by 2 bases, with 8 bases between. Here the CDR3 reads CASSDSASGNQPQHF. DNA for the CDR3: TGTGCCAGCAGTGACTCTGCTTCGGGCAATCAGCCCCAGCATTTT.

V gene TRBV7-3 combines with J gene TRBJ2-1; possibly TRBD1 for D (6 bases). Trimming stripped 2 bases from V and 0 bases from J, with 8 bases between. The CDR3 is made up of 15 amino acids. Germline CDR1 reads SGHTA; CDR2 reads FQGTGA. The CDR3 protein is CASSLGGTSYNEQFF. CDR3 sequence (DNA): TGTGCCAGCAGCTTAGGGGGCACCTCCTACAATGAGCAGTTCTTC.

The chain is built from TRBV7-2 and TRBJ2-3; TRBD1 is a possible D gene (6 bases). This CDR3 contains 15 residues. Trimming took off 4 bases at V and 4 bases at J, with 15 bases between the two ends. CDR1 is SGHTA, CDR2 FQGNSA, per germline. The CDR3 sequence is CASSSQQGRPDTQYF. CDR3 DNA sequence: TGTGCCAGCAGCTCTCAACAGGGACGCCCAGATACGCAGTATTTT.

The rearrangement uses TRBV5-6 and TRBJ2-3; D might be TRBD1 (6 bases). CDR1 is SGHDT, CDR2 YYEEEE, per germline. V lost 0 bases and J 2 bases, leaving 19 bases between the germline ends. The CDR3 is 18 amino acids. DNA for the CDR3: TGTGCCAGCAGCTTGGGGACAGAGACATCGATATACACAGATACGCAGTATTTT. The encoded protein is CASSLGTETSIYTDTQYF.

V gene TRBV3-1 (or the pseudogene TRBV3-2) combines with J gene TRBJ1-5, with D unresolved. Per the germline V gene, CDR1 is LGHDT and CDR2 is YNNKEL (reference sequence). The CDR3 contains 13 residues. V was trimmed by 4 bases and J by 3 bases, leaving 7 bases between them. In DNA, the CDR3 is TGTGCCAGCAGCCCAGGAGCCAATCAGCCCCAGCATTTT. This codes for CASSPGANQPQHF.

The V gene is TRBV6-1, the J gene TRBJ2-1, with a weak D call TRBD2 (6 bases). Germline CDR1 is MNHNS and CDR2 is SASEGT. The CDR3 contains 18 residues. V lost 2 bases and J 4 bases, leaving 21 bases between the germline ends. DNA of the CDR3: TGTGCCAGCAGTGAAAAAGGCGAGGTCCGACGGGGGTACAATGAGCAGTTCTTC. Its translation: CASSEKGEVRRGYNEQFF.